Listed here is a single TCR beta chain. These data are taken from a study of T cell changes during pregnancy in multiple sclerosis. This CDR3 is built from 15 residues. V lost 7 bases and J lost 6, with 20 bases in between. Germline CDR1 and CDR2: SEHNR and FQNEAQ (reference sequence). TCRdb keeps only in-frame clones here, not all; method: immunoSEQ multiplex PCR. The data contain approximately 85,000 clones, 94% of them singletons. The J gene is TRBJ2-3, the V gene TRBV7-9, with D possibly TRBD1 on 6 matching bases. The input for sequencing was peripheral blood, taken in the third trimester of pregnancy. The TCR was taken from a female donor with multiple sclerosis, enrolled in a pregnancy study. The CDR3 reads CASTTTPQGLDTQYF. DNA for the CDR3: TGTGCCAGCACCACCACCCCCCAGGGGTTGGATACGCAGTATTTT.